This TCR beta chain was identified during a study of cytomegalovirus exposure and HLA in healthy donors. Study results and caveats: TCR beta chain V- and J-gene trimming was linked, in a later analysis, to a missense variant in DCLRE1C. Later analysis placed DRB1 highest and HLA-C lowest in TCR association rates, which differed by HLA locus. A later analysis by the authors found several of the most significant clusters apparently linked to common viral pathogens. On later analysis, the bulk of CMV-associated TCR beta chains appeared to be HLA-restricted.

With 60 Vbeta and 13 Jbeta primers, the PCR was carried out. Sequencing was performed with immunoSEQ multiplex PCR; in TCRdb, only in-frame clones are kept and a portion is missing. The sample lists roughly 120,000 clones; roughly two thirds were seen once. V lost 2 bases, J lost 1 base, and 8 bases stayed unmatched. CDR3 length: 17 residues. In germline, CDR1 is SGDLS, CDR2 YYNGEE. On this clone: Its specificity is not known.

Sequencing was performed on PBMCs. V is TRBV9 and J is TRBJ2-3; TRBD1 matches 9 bases. The TCR sequence derives from a woman aged 30 to 39 in good health and CMV-seronegative. The CDR3 coding sequence is TGTGCCAGCAGCGTCTCGGGACAGGGATTAGGCACAGATACGCAGTATTTT. Translation gives CASSVSGQGLGTDTQYF.